Given below is one T cell receptor beta chain in context. By frequency, this clonotype is medium-sized (0.01 to 0.1%), with no count recorded. Its antigen has not been determined. TCRdb shows the sequencer as Illumina MiSeq. With the reads reprocessed by TCRdb, a single entry stands for each CDR3 protein sequence and no DNA is reported. The sample table on file contains roughly 5,600 distinct CDR3 sequences. In total, the top ten clones hold 5.5% to 7.5% of the sample. The source of the sample is a study of diagnostic markers for celiac disease (dated by TCRdb to 2020 to 2022). Taken from the germline V gene, the CDR1 and CDR2 loops are SGHTA and FQGNSA. Including the terminal cysteine and phenylalanine, the CDR3 comprises 14 residues. The DNA sequence is not available.

Sequencing was performed on either unsorted cells or a sorted T cell fraction (not recorded which). Recombination joined TRBV7-2 with TRBJ2-1; TCRdb picks TRBD1, but there is no DNA to check that call. The source is a human donor. This table probably holds off-target reads from a library built for another chain. This receptor has the CDR3 CASRLDRVGNEQFF.